One sample yielded the 22 T cell receptor beta chains listed below, sequenced in a study of control samples from healthy donors and cancer patients. Profiled with immunoSEQ multiplex PCR; TCRdb holds only in-frame clones, not every one. The sample lists about 100,000 clones, 80% to 90% occurring once. Sequenced input: blood. The receptors were sampled from a young man in good health.

V usage is TRBV3-1 (or the pseudogene TRBV3-2) and J usage is TRBJ2-5, with D unresolved. There are 14 residues in the CDR3. The V gene's germline CDR1 is LGHDT and CDR2 YNNKEL (reference sequence). V was trimmed by 1 base and J by 5 bases, leaving 11 bases between them. CDR3 sequence: CASSQGSGGETQYF. CDR3 coding DNA: TGTGCCAGCAGCCAAGGGAGTGGCGGTGAGACCCAGTACTTC.

On this clone itself: In the same sample, other DNA sequences code for this CDR3. In DNA form, the CDR3 reads TGTGCCAGCAGTTACGGGGGGACTAACACTGAAGCTTTCTTT. This translates into CASSYGGTNTEAFF. V usage is TRBV6-5 and J usage is TRBJ1-1, with D tentatively TRBD1 (5 bases). Between the trimmed V and J ends, which lost 2 bases and 2 bases, there was a span of 9 bases. Germline CDR1 and CDR2: MNHEY and SVGAGI. The CDR3 is 14 residues long.

V and J are TRBV10-2 and TRBJ1-5, with a possible D match to TRBD1 (6 bases). With 8 bases removed from V and 5 bases from J, the gap between germline ends came to 19 bases. Germline lookup yields CDR1 WSHSY and CDR2 SAAADI. The length of the CDR3 is 15 residues. CDR3 in DNA: TGCGCCAGCCAGAAAGGTCAGGGGACCTATCAGCCCCAGCATTTT. Amino acid sequence: CASQKGQGTYQPQHF.

The gene calls are TRBV25-1 and TRBJ2-1, with D maybe TRBD2 (6 bases). V shed 4 bases and J shed 6 bases, with 13 bases lying between them. This CDR3 has 14 residues. CDR1 and CDR2 (germline): MGHDK, SYGVNS. In nucleotides, the CDR3 is TGTGCCAGCAGTGCCCGGGAGTTTGGCAATGAGCAGTTCTTC. Protein sequence: CASSAREFGNEQFF.

CDR3 DNA sequence: TGCAGCCCGCGGACCCAGTACTTC. This codes for CSPRTQYF. This rearrangement joins TRBV29-1 to TRBJ2-5; no clear D. The CDR3 contains 8 residues. V dropped 8 bases and J dropped 7 bases, with 5 bases sitting between them. Germline lookup yields CDR1 SQVTM and CDR2 ANQGSEA.

This chain uses TRBV7-9 with TRBJ2-7; D unresolved. CDR3 length: 13 residues. With 10 bases removed from V and 1 base from J, the gap between germline ends came to 14 bases. The germline gives CDR1 SEHNR, CDR2 FQNEAQ (reference sequence). The CDR3, as DNA: TGTGCCATCGCGGCAGGTCTATCCTACGAGCAGTACTTC. Its protein is CAIAAGLSYEQYF.

This chain links TRBV7-2 with TRBJ2-1; the match to TRBD2 covers 11 bases. Germline values: CDR1 SGHTA, CDR2 FQGNSA. Germline trimming cut 5 bases from V and 4 bases from J; bases unmatched to any gene: 4. The CDR3 runs 15 residues. CDR3: CASSKRLAGYNEQFF. The CDR3 DNA sequence: TGTGCCAGCAGCAAAAGACTAGCGGGGTACAATGAGCAGTTCTTC.

The chain links TRBV28 to TRBJ1-2; perhaps TRBD1 as D (5 bases). The germline CDR1 and CDR2 sequences are MDHEN and SYDVKM. Trimming stripped 5 bases from V and 4 bases from J, with 11 bases between. The CDR3 loop spans 13 amino acids. The CDR3 DNA follows: TGTGCCAGCAGTAGACAGACTAGCTATGGCTACACCTTC. Protein: CASSRQTSYGYTF.

This sequence joins TRBV7-2 and TRBJ2-3, with TRBD1 as a possible D gene (6 bases). CDR1 is SGHTA, CDR2 FQGNSA, per germline. The CDR3 is 19 residues long. Trimming shortened V by 4 bases and J by 6 bases, and 29 bases separated the two germline ends. CDR3 residues: CASSSQPTQGRKVEDTQYF. In nucleotides, the CDR3 is TGTGCCAGCAGCTCCCAACCTACCCAGGGGCGAAAGGTTGAGGATACGCAGTATTTT.

The chain couples TRBV4-2 to TRBJ2-1; 10 bases align to TRBD2. The CDR3 runs to 16 residues. V lost 4 bases, J lost 4 bases, and 7 bases stayed unmatched. From germline, CDR1 is LGHNA and CDR2 YNFKEQ. The CDR3 sequence is CASSRAGTSVYNEQFF. The DNA of the CDR3 is TGTGCCAGCAGCCGGGCGGGGACTAGCGTGTACAATGAGCAGTTCTTC.

CDR3 bases: TGTGCCAGCAGTGACGATGGGTTAGGAGGCTACACCTTC. Protein sequence: CASSDDGLGGYTF. The chain uses TRBV6-4 and TRBJ1-2; D unresolved. Between the trimmed V and J ends, which lost 2 bases and 8 bases, there was a span of 12 bases. Germline V gene data show CDR1 as MRHNA and CDR2 as SNTAGT. The CDR3 runs to 13 residues.

The CDR3 sequence: CASSLTGADEQYF. In DNA, the CDR3 is TGCGCCAGCAGTTTAACGGGGGCGGACGAGCAGTACTTC. The chain links TRBV5-1 to TRBJ2-7; tentatively, D is TRBD1 or TRBD2 (6 bases each). V shed 5 bases and J shed 5 bases, with 14 bases lying between them. CDR1 is SGHRS and CDR2 is YFSETQ in the germline V gene. The CDR3 runs to 13 residues.

This chain links TRBV6-1 with TRBJ2-5; no reliable D call. Germline CDR1 MNHNS, CDR2 SASEGT. The CDR3 is 13 residues long. V was cut by 1 base and J by 4 bases, with 7 bases left in between. The CDR3 nucleotides read TGTGCCAGCAGTGAAGTAGGAAGAGAGACCCAGTACTTC. Its protein is CASSEVGRETQYF.

This clone has only one observation. The chain uses TRBV15 and TRBJ2-1, with D unresolved. The CDR3 runs 14 residues. Germline lookup yields CDR1 LNHNV and CDR2 YYDKDF (reference sequence). Trimming took off 1 base at V and 10 bases at J, with 14 bases between the two ends. In DNA form, the CDR3 reads TGTGCCACCAGCAGAGGCCTGGGGATTGGGGAGCAGTTCTTC. This translates into CATSRGLGIGEQFF.

The chain combines TRBV18 with TRBJ2-5, with a possible D match to TRBD1 (6 bases). There are 15 residues in the CDR3. CDR1 is KGHSH, CDR2 LQKENI, per germline. V lost 1 base and J 5 bases, leaving 14 bases between the germline ends. CDR3 sequence reads: CASSPRAGTMETQYF. DNA for the CDR3: TGTGCCAGCTCACCACGAGCAGGGACAATGGAGACCCAGTACTTC.

The V gene is TRBV20-1, the J gene TRBJ2-3, with 10 bases identical to TRBD2. The germline CDR1 and CDR2 sequences are DFQATT and SNEGSKA (reference sequence). The CDR3 has 15 amino acids. J gave up 1 base and V 3 bases, and 4 bases lay outside the gene matches. In DNA form, the CDR3 reads TGCAGTGCTAGTCAAGGGACTAGCGGCACAGATACGCAGTATTTT. Its protein is CSASQGTSGTDTQYF.

This sequence joins TRBV3-1 (or the pseudogene TRBV3-2) and TRBJ2-7; no clear D. Between the trimmed V and J ends, which lost 4 bases and 7 bases, there was a span of 8 bases. This CDR3 has 11 amino acids. CDR1 is LGHDT, CDR2 YNNKEL, per germline (reference sequence). CDR3 in amino acids: CASSLMGEQYF. The DNA for the CDR3 is TGTGCCAGCAGCCTTATGGGGGAGCAGTACTTC.

The rearrangement links TRBV4-2 to TRBJ2-1; TRBD2 agrees at 7 bases. Germline V gene data show CDR1 as LGHNA and CDR2 as YNFKEQ. CDR3 length: 17 amino acids. The J segment lost 4 bases and the V segment lost 1 base, leaving 10 bases of the junction unmatched. The CDR3: CASSQGSSGNTYNEQFF. Here the CDR3 DNA reads TGTGCCAGCAGCCAAGGTTCTAGCGGAAACACATACAATGAGCAGTTCTTC.

The genes are TRBV19 and TRBJ2-5, with 12 positions matching TRBD1. Germline assignment: CDR1 LNHDA and CDR2 SQIVND (reference sequence). Trimming at V came to 3 bases and at J to 5 bases, leaving 4 bases not matched to a gene. The CDR3 totals 15 residues. As DNA, the CDR3 is TGTGCCAGTAGTATCGGGACAGGGGGCGCGGAGACCCAGTACTTC. As protein: CASSIGTGGAETQYF.

V is TRBV7-8 and J is TRBJ1-1; possible D gene TRBD1, 5 bases. Trimming pared 5 bases from V and 6 bases from J, leaving 19 bases between. The CDR3 runs to 15 residues. Germline assignment: CDR1 SGHVS and CDR2 FQNEAQ. The CDR3 protein is CASSLKNTGTAEAFF. CDR3 nucleotide sequence: TGTGCCAGCAGCCTAAAAAACACAGGAACCGCTGAAGCTTTCTTT. The complete variable domain, with remaining parts taken from reference TRBV7-8 and TRBJ1-1, reads GAGVSQSPRYKVAKRGQDVALRCDPISGHVSLFWYQQALGQGPEFLTYFQNEAQLDKSGLPSDRFFAERPEGSVSTLKIQRTQQEDSAVYLCASSLKNTGTAEAFFGQGTRLTVV.

The chain joins TRBV28 to TRBJ1-1; no clear D. Trimming removed 1 base from V and 0 bases from J, with 0 bases in between. Looked up from germline, CDR1 is MDHEN and CDR2 is SYDVKM. The CDR3 has 12 amino acids. Written as DNA, the CDR3 is TGTGCCAGCAGTTTATTGAACACTGAAGCTTTCTTT. Its translation is CASSLLNTEAFF.

The chain is built from TRBV27 and TRBJ1-2, with TRBD1 matching 9 bases. CDR1 MNHEY and CDR2 SMNVEV come from the germline V gene (reference sequence). The J segment lost 7 bases and the V segment lost 0 bases, leaving 0 bases of the junction unmatched. This CDR3 contains 13 residues. CDR3 amino acids: CASSLSDRGGYTF. Written as DNA, the CDR3 is TGTGCCAGCAGTTTATCGGACAGGGGTGGCTACACCTTC.